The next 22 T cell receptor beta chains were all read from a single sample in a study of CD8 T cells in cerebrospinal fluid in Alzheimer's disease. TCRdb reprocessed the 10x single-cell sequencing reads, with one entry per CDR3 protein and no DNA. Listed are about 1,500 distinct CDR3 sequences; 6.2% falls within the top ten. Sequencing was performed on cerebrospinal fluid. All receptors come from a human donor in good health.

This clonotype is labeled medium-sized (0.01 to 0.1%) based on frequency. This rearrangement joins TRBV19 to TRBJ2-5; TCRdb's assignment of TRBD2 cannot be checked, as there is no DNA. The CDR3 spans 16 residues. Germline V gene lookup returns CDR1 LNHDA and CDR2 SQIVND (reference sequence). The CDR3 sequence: CASSNGLAVYQETQYF.

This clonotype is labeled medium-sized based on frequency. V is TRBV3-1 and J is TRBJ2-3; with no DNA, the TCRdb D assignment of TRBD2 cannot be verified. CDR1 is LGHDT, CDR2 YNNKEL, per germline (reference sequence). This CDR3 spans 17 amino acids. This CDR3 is CASSLGLAGGQPDTQYF.

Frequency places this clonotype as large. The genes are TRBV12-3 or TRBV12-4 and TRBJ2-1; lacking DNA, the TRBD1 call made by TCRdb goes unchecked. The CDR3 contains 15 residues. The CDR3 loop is CASSPTGMGYNEQFF.

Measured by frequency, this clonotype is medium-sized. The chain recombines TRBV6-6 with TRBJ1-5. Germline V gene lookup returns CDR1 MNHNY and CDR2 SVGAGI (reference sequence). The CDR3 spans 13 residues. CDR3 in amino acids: CASSYSREQPQHF.

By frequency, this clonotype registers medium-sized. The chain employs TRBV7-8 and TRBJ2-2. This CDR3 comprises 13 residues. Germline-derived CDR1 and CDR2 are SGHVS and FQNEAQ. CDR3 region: CASSPTPTGELFF.

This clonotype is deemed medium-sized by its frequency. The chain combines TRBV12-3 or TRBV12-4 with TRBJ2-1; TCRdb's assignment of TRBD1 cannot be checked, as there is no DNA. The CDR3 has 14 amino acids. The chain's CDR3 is CAGGRGGDFNEQFF.

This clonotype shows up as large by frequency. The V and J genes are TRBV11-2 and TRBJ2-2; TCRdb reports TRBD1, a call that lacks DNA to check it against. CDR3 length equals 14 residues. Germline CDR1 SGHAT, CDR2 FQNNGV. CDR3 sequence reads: CASSQGQSTGELFF.

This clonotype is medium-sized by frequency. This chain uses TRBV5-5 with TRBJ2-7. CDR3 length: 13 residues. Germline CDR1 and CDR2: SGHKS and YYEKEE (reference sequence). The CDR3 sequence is CASSLVGRREQYF.

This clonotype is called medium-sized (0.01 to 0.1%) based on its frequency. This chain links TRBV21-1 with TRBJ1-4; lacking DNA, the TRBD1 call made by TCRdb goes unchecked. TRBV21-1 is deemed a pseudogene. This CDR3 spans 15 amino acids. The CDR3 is CASSTRKDGGEKLFF.

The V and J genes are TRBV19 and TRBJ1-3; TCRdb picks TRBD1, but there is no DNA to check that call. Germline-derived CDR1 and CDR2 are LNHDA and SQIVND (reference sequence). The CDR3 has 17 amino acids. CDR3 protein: CASTPGQGPSSGNTIYF.

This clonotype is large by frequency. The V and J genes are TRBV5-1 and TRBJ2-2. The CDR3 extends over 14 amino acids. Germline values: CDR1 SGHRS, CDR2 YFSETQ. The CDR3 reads CASSTVLNTGELFF. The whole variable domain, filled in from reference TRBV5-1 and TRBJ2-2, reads KAGVTQTPRYLIKTRGQQVTLSCSPISGHRSVSWYQQTPGQGLQFLFEYFSETQRNKGNFPGRFSGRQFSNSRSEMNVSTLELGDSALYLCASSTVLNTGELFFGEGSRLTVL.

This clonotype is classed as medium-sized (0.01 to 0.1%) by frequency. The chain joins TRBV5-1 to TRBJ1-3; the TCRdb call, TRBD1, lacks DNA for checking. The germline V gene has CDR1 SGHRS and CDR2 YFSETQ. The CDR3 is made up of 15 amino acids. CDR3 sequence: CASSLGTASGNTIYF.

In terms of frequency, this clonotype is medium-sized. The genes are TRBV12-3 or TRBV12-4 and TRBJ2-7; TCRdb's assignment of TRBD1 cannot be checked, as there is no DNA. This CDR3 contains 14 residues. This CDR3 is CASSSSGQGNEQYF.

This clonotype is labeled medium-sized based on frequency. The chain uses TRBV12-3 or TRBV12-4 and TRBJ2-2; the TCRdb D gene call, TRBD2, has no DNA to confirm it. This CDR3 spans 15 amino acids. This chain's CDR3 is CASSRWTSGTGELFF.

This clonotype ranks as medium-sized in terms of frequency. The CDR3 region is CASSYADGTYGYTF. The V and J genes are TRBV6-2 or TRBV6-3 and TRBJ1-2; TCRdb outputs TRBD1, but without DNA this stays unchecked. The CDR3 runs 14 residues. CDR1 MNHEY and CDR2 SVGEGT come from the germline V gene.

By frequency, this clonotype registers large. The CDR3 sequence: CASRRTESNEQFF. The chain recombines TRBV3-1 with TRBJ2-1; checking the TCRdb D call of TRBD1 is not possible without DNA. The CDR3 has 13 residues. Germline V gene sequence: CDR1 LGHDT, CDR2 YNNKEL (reference sequence).

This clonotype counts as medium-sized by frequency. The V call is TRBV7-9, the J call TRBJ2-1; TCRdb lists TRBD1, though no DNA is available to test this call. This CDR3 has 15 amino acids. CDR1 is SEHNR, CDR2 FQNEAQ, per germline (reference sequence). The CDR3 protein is CASSYQGGANNEQFF.

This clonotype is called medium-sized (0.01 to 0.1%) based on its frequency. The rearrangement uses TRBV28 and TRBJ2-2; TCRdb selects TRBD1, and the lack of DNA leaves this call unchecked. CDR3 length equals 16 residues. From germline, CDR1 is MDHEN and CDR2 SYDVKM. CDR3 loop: CASSLFLGAPAGELFF.

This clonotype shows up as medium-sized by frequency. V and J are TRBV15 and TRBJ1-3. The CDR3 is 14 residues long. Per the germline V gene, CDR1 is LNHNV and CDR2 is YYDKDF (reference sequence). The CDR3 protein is CATSRDKAGNTIYF.

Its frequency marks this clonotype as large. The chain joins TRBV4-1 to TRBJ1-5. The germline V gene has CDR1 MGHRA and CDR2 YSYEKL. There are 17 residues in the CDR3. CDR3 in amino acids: CASSQDPPLGSNQPQHF.

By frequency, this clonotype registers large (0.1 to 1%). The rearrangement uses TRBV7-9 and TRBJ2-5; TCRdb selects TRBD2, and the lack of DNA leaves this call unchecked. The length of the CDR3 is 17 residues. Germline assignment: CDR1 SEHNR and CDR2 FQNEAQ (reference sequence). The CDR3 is CASSPRQRPKGGPAQYF.

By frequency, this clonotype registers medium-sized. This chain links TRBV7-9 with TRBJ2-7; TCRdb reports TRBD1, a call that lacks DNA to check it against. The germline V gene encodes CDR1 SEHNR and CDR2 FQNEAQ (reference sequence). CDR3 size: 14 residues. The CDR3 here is CASSIQGGGYEQYF.